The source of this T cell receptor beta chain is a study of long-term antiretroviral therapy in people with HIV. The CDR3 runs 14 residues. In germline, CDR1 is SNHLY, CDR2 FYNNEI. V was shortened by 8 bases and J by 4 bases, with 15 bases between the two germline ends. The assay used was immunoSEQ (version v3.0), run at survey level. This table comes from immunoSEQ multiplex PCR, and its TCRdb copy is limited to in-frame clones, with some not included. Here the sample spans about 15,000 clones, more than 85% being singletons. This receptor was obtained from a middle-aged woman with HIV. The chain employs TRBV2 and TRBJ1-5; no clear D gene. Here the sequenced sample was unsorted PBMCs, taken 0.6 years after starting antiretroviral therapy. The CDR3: CASHSGRGNQPQHF. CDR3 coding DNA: TGTGCCAGCCATTCCGGGAGAGGAAATCAGCCCCAGCATTTT.